This T cell receptor (beta chain) derives from a study of cytomegalovirus exposure and HLA in healthy donors. In the study overall: Drawn from HLA-typed donors, some 80 million unique TCRs were held in an early data release.

This CDR3 has 16 amino acids. With 9 bases removed from V and 0 bases from J, the gap between germline ends came to 18 bases. The germline V gene has CDR1 MDHEN and CDR2 SYDVKM. This PCR relied on a set of 60 Vbeta primers and 13 Jbeta primers. Method: immunoSEQ multiplex PCR; TCRdb's copy keeps in-frame clones and lacks some. The table has fewer than 95,000 clones, over 60% seen once. Source material: PBMCs. This chain uses TRBV28 with TRBJ2-1, with a possible D match to TRBD2 (6 bases). The clonotype comes from a woman in her forties or fifties in good health and CMV-seropositive. The CDR3 is CASSLGAGPSYNEQFF. DNA for the CDR3: TGTGCCAGTTCCCTCGGGGCGGGGCCCTCCTACAATGAGCAGTTCTTC.